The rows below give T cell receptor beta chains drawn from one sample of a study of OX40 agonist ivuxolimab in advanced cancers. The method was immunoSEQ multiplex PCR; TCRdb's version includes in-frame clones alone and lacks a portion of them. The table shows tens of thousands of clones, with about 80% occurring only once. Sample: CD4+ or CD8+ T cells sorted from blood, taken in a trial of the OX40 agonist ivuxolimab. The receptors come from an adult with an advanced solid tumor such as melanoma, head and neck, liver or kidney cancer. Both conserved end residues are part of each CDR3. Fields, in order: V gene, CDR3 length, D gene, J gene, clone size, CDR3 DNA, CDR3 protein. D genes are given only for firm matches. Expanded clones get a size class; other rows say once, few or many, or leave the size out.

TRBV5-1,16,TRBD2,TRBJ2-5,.,TGCGCCAGCACCAAGCAAGGACTAGCGGGAGAAGAGACCCAGTACTTC,CASTKQGLAGEETQYF
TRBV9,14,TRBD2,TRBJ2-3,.,TGTGCCAGCAGCGTAGGGCTAGCGGGGGCTACGCAGTATTTT,CASSVGLAGATQYF
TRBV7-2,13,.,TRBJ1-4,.,TGTGCCAGCAGCTTAGATCCGAATGAAAAACTGTTTTTT,CASSLDPNEKLFF
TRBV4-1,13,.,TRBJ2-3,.,TGCGCCAGCAGCCAAGCGAGGACAGATACGCAGTATTTT,CASSQARTDTQYF
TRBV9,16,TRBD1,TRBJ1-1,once,TGTGCCAGCAGCGCAAGGGACAGGGGAATGAACACTGAAGCTTTCTTT,CASSARDRGMNTEAFF
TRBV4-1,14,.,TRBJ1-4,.,TGCGCCAGCAGCCAAGATCGGGTTCGTGAAAAACTGTTTTTT,CASSQDRVREKLFF
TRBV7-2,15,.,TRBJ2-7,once,TGTGCCAGCAGCTTAGTGAGTTTAGGCGCCGACGAGCAGTACTTC,CASSLVSLGADEQYF
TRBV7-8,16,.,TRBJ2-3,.,TGTGCCAGCAGCCCAAGACCCCAAGGATACACAGATACGCAGTATTTT,CASSPRPQGYTDTQYF
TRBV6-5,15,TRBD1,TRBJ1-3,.,TGTGCCAGCAGTTCTCCCGGGACAGTTGGAAACACCATATATTTT,CASSSPGTVGNTIYF
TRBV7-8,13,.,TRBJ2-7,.,TGTGCCAGCAGCTGGGACATGACGTACGAGCAGTACTTC,CASSWDMTYEQYF
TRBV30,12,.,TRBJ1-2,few,TGTGCCTGGAGTCGGCAGAGCAAGGGCTACACCTTC,CAWSRQSKGYTF
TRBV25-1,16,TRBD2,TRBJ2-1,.,TGTGCCAGCAGTGACCCCGGGACTAGCGGGAGCAATGAGCAGTTCTTC,CASSDPGTSGSNEQFF
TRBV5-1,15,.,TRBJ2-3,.,TGCGCCAGCAGCCCCACTCAGGGGAGCACAGATACGCAGTATTTT,CASSPTQGSTDTQYF
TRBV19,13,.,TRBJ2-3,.,TGTGCCAGTTTGGACGGGAATACAGATACGCAGTATTTT,CASLDGNTDTQYF
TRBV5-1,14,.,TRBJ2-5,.,TGCGCCAGCAGCTTGGCTGTCTGGCAGGAGACCCAGTACTTC,CASSLAVWQETQYF
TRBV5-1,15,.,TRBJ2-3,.,TGCGCCAGCAGCTTGCCAGGTCGTAGCACAGATACGCAGTATTTT,CASSLPGRSTDTQYF
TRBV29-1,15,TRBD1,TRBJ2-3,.,TGCAGCGTTCCAGGACAGGGGTTTGCGACAGATACGCAGTATTTT,CSVPGQGFATDTQYF
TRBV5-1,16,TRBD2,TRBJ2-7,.,TGCGCCAGCAGCCGTTCGAGCGGGATAGGGCACTACGAGCAGTACTTC,CASSRSSGIGHYEQYF
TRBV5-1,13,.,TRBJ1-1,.,TGCGCCAGCAGCGCTTCCTTAAACACTGAAGCTTTCTTT,CASSASLNTEAFF
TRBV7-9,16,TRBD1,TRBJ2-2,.,TGTGCCAGCAGCTCTTATGGCAGGGGGCTCGACGGGGAGCTGTTTTTT,CASSSYGRGLDGELFF
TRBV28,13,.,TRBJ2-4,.,TGTGCCAGCAGTTTAGAGGACAGAAACATTCAGTACTTC,CASSLEDRNIQYF
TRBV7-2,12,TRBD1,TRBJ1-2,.,TGTGCCAGCAGCTTCTCAGGGGGTGGCTACACCTTC,CASSFSGGGYTF
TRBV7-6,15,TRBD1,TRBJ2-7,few,TGTGCCAGCAGCGCGCCGGGACAGGGGGCTGAGGAGCAGTACTTC,CASSAPGQGAEEQYF
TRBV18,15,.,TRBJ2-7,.,TGTGCCAGCTCGTCAAATACGCGGAGCTCCTACGAGCAGTACTTC,CASSSNTRSSYEQYF
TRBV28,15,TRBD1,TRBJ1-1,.,TGTGCCAGCAATATGGGACAGGGGATTTGGACTGAAGCTTTCTTT,CASNMGQGIWTEAFF
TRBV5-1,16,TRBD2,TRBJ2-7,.,TGCGCCAGCAGCCCCCCCGGGCTAGCGGCCACCTACGAGCAGTACTTC,CASSPPGLAATYEQYF
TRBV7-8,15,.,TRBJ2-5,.,TGTGCCAGCAGCTTACACAGGGCAGGGGAAGAGACCCAGTACTTC,CASSLHRAGEETQYF
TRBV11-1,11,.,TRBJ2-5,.,TGTGCCAGCAGCTCCCAAGAGACCCAGTACTTC,CASSSQETQYF
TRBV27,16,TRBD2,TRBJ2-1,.,TGTGCCAGCAGTTTGGGGTGGGGGAGGGCCTCCAATGAGCAGTTCTTC,CASSLGWGRASNEQFF
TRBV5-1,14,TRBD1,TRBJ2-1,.,TGCGCCAGCAGTTCCAACGACAGGGACAATGAGCAGTTCTTC,CASSSNDRDNEQFF
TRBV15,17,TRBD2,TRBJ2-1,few,TGTGCCACCAGCACTGGACTAGCGGGAGGGGGGATAGATGAGCAGTTCTTC,CATSTGLAGGGIDEQFF